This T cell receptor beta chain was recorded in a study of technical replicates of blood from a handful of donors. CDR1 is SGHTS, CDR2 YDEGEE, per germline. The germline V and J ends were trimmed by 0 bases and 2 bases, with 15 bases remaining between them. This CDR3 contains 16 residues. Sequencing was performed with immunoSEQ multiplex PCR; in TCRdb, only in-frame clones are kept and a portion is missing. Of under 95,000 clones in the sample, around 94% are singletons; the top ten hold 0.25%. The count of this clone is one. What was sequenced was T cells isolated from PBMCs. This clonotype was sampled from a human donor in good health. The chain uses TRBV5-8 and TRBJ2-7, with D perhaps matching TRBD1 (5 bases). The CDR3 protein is CASSLGNRLRTYEQYF. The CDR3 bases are TGTGCCAGCAGCTTGGGAAACAGGCTGAGGACCTACGAGCAGTACTTC.